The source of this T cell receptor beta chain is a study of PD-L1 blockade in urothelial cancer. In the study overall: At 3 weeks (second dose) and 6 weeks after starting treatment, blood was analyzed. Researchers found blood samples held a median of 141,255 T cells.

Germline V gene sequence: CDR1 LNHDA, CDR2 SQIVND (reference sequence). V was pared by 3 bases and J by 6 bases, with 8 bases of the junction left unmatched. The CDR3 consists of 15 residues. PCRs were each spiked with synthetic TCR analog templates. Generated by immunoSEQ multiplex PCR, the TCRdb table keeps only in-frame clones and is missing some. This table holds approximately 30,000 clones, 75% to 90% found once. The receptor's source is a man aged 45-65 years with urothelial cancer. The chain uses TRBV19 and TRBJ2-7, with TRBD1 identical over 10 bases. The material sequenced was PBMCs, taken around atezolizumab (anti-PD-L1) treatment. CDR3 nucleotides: TGTGCCAGTAGTATGGGTGGGACAGGGGCATCCGAGCAGTACTTC. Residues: CASSMGGTGASEQYF.